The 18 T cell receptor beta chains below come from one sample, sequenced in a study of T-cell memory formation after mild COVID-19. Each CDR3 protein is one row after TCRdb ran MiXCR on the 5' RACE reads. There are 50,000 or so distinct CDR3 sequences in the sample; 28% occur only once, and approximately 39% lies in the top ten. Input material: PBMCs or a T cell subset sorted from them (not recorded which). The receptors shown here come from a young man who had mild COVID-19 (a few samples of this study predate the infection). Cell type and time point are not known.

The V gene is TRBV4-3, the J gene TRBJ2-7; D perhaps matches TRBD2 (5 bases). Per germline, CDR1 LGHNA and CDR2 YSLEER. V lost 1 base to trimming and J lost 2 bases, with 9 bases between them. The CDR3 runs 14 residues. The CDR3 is CASSQVLGTYEQYF. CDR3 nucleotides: TGCGCCAGCAGCCAAGTTCTCGGGACCTACGAGCAGTACTTC.

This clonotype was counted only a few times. CDR3 loop: CASSLGVSEQFF. The CDR3 bases are TGTGCCAGCAGTCTCGGGGTCAGTGAGCAGTTCTTC. The J gene is TRBJ2-1, the V gene TRBV7-8; tentative D call: TRBD2 (5 bases). CDR3 size: 12 residues. V was cut by 6 bases and J by 9 bases, with 12 bases left in between. CDR1 and CDR2 (germline): SGHVS, FQNEAQ.

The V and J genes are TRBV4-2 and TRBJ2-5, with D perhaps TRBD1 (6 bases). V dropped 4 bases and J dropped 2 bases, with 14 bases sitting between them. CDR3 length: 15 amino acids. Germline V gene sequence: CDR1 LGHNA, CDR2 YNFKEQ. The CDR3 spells CASSRSAGEQETQYF. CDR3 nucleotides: TGTGCCAGCAGCCGTAGTGCAGGGGAACAAGAGACCCAGTACTTC.

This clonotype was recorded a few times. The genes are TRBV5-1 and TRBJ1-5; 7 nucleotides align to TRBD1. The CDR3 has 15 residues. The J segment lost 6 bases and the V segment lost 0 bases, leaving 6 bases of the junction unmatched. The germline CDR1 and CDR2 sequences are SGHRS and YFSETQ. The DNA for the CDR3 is TGCGCCAGCAGCTTGGCAGGGGGTTTGGGTCAGCCCCAGCATTTT. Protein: CASSLAGGLGQPQHF.

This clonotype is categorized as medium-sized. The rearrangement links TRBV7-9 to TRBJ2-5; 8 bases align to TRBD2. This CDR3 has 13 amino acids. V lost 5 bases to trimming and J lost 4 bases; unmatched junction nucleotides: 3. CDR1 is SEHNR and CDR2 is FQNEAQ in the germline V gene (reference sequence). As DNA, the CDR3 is TGTGCCAGCAGCCCTCGGGAGGGAGAGACCCAGTACTTC. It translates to CASSPREGETQYF.

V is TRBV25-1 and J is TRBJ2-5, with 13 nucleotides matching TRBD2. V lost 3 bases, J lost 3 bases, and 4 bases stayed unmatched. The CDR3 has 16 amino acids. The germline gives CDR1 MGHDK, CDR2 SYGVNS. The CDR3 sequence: CASSDGLAGAEETQYF. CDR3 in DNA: TGTGCCAGCAGTGACGGACTAGCGGGGGCCGAAGAGACCCAGTACTTC.

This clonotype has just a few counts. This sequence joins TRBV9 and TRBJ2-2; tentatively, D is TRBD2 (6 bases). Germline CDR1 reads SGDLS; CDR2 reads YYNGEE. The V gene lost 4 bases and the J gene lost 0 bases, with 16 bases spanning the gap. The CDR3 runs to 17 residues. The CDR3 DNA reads TGTGCCAGCAGCACCCCCCTAGGGGAGGCGAACACCGGGGAGCTGTTTTTT. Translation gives CASSTPLGEANTGELFF.

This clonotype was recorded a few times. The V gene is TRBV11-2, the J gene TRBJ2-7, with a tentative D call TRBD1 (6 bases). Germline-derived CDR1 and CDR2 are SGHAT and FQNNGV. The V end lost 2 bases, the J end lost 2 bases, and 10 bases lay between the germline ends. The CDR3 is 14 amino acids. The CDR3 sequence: CASSLSGTTYEQYF. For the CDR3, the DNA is TGTGCCAGCAGCTTAAGTGGGACAACCTACGAGCAGTACTTC.

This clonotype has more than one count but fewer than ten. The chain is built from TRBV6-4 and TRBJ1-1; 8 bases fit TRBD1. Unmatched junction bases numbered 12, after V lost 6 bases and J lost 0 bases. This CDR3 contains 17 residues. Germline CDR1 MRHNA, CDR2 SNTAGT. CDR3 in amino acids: CASSLRTGRNLNTEAFF. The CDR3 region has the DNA TGTGCCAGCAGCCTTCGGACAGGGCGGAACTTGAACACTGAAGCTTTCTTT.

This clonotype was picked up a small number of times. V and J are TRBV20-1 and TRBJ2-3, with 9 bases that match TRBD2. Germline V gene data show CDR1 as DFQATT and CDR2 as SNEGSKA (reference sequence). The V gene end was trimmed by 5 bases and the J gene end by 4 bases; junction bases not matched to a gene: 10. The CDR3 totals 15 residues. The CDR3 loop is CSAGQIGGGADTQYF. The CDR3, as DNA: TGCAGTGCTGGACAGATCGGCGGGGGGGCAGATACGCAGTATTTT.

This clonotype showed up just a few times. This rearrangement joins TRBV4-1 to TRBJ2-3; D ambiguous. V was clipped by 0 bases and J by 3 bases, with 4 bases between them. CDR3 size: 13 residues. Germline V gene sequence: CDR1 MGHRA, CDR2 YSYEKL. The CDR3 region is CASSQEFTDTQYF. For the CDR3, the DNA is TGCGCCAGCAGCCAAGAATTTACAGATACGCAGTATTTT.

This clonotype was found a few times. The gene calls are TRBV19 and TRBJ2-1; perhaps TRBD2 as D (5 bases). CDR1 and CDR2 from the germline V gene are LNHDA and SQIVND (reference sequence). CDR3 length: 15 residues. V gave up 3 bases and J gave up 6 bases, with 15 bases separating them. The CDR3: CASSMLSGRGNEQFF. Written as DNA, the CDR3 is TGTGCCAGTAGTATGTTGTCGGGTCGGGGCAATGAGCAGTTCTTC.

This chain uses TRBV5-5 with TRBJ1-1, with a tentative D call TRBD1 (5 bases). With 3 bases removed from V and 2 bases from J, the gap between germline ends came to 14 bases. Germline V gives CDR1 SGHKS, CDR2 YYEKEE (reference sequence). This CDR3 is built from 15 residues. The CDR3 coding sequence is TGTGCCAGCAGCTCTGGGACCGGACCTAACACTGAAGCTTTCTTT. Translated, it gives CASSSGTGPNTEAFF.

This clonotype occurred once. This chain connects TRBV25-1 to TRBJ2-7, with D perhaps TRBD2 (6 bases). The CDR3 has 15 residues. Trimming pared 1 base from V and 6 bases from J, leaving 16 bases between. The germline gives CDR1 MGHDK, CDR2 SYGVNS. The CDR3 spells CASSEWVGRGCEQYV. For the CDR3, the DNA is TGTGCCAGCAGTGAATGGGTGGGACGGGGGTGCGAGCAGTACGTC.

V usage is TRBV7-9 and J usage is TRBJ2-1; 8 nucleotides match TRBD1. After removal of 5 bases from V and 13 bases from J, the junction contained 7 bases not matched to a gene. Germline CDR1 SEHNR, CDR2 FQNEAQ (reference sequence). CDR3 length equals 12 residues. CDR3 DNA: TGTGCCAGCAGCGGAATGGACAGGGTACAGTTCTTC. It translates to CASSGMDRVQFF.

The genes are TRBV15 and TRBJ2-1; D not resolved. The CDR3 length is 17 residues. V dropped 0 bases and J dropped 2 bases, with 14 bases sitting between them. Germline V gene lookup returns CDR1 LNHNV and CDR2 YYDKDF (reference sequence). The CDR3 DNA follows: TGTGCCACCAGCAGAGATTTTGGAGTGGAAACCTACAATGAGCAGTTCTTC. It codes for CATSRDFGVETYNEQFF.

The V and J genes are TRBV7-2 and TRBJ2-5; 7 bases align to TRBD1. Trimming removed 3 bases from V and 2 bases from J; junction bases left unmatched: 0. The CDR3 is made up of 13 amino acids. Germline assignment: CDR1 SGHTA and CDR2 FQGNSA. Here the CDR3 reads CASSFRGQETQYF. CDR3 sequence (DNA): TGTGCCAGCAGCTTCAGGGGGCAAGAGACCCAGTACTTC. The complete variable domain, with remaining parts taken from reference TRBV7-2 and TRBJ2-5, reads GAGVSQSPSNKVTEKGKDVELRCDPISGHTALYWYRQSLGQGLEFLIYFQGNSAPDKSGLPSDRFSAERTGGSVSTLTIQRTQQEDSAVYLCASSFRGQETQYFGPGTRLLVL.

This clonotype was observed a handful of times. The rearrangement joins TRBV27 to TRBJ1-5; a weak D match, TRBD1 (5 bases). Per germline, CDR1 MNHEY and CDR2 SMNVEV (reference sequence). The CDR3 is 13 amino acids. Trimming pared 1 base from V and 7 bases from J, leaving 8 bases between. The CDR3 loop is CASSLWSGQPQHF. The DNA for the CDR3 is TGTGCCAGCAGTTTATGGTCAGGGCAGCCCCAGCATTTT.